The TCR beta chain described here comes from a study of regulatory T cells in long-lasting Graves disease. Arm-PCR of CDR3 regions with iRepertoire HTBI primers generated TCR beta libraries. From the multiplex PCR reads, TCRdb called clonotypes with MiXCR, one entry per CDR3 protein. The sample records fewer than 650,000 distinct CDR3 sequences, roughly 16% being singletons. Sample time point: newly diagnosed GD, antithyroid drugs for less than 3 months. PBMC-derived RNA was used for the TCR library. With 2 bases clipped from V and 4 bases from J, the junction kept 12 bases outside the gene matches. From germline, CDR1 is LGHDT and CDR2 YNNKEL (reference sequence). This CDR3 has 17 residues. This sample was shared with a second study, whose subject was T cells in Graves' hyperthyroidism and ophthalmopathy. That publication notes: The HTBI primer set drove a first-round RT-PCR of the TCR CDR3.

The sequencing here drew on peripheral blood mononuclear cells (PBMCs), taken at new diagnosis, from a patient treated with antithyroid drugs. The source is a man in his late teens or twenties with Graves disease. V and J are TRBV3-1 and TRBJ2-5; 8 bases match TRBD1. The CDR3 DNA is TGTGCCAGCAGCCAAACTACGACAGGGGAGAGGCGAGAGACCCAGTACTTC. It encodes CASSQTTTGERRETQYF.